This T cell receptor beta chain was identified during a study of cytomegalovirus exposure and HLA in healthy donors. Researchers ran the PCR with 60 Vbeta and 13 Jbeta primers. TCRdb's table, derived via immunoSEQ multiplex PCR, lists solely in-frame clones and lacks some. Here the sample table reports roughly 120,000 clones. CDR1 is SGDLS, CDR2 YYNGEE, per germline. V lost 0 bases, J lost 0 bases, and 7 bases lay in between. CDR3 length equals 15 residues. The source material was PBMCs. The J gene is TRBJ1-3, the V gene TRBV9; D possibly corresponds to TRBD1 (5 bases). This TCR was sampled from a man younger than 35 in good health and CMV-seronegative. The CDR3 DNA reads TGTGCCAGCAGCGTAGAGGGGTTCTCTGGAAACACCATATATTTT. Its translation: CASSVEGFSGNTIYF.